Below, 14 T cell receptor beta chains from the same sample are listed, as sequenced in a study of blood T cell repertoires in COVID-19. Here immunoSEQ multiplex PCR was the method, and the copy in TCRdb shows in-frame clones only, minus some. The data contain 130,000 to 150,000 clones, around nine tenths of them singletons. Sequencing used peripheral blood. These receptors were obtained from a woman in her forties or fifties with active or convalescent COVID-19.

This clone was observed a few times. The V gene is TRBV27, the J gene TRBJ1-5, with 7 bases matching TRBD1. Germline assignment: CDR1 MNHEY and CDR2 SMNVEV (reference sequence). Germline trimming cut 3 bases from V and 5 bases from J; bases unmatched to any gene: 7. The CDR3 contains 15 residues. This CDR3 reads CASSLDRILHQPQHF. CDR3 DNA sequence: TGTGCCAGCAGTTTGGACAGGATATTGCATCAGCCCCAGCATTTT.

The V and J genes are TRBV9 and TRBJ1-4, with a tentative D call TRBD1 (5 bases). The CDR3 sequence is 16 residues long. Germline-derived CDR1 and CDR2 are SGDLS and YYNGEE. V was pared by 4 bases and J by 7 bases, with 20 bases between. CDR3 DNA: TGTGCCAGCAGCCGTAACCTCAGGGCTGATGTTGAAAAACTGTTTTTT. This codes for CASSRNLRADVEKLFF.

This chain joins TRBV18 and TRBJ2-3, with 7 positions matching TRBD2. V trimming: 2 bases; J trimming: 7 bases; junction bases outside the gene matches: 9. The CDR3 length is 15 residues. Germline CDR1 is KGHSH and CDR2 is LQKENI. Written as DNA, the CDR3 is TGTGCCAGCTCACCAGGAGGGGAGGGAACAAATACGCAGTATTTT. The encoded protein is CASSPGGEGTNTQYF.

This clone was picked up a small number of times. The V and J genes are TRBV2 and TRBJ1-3; D call uncertain. The V end lost 9 bases, the J end lost 3 bases, and 3 bases lay between the germline ends. Germline CDR1 SNHLY, CDR2 FYNNEI. CDR3 size: 10 residues. Here the CDR3 DNA reads TGTGCCAGTTATGGAAACACCATATATTTT. Translated: CASYGNTIYF.

This clone was seen once. The chain is built from TRBV14 and TRBJ1-2; no clear D. Per the germline V gene, CDR1 is SGHDN and CDR2 is FVKESK. V was pared by 1 base and J by 4 bases, with 7 bases between. CDR3 length: 13 residues. CDR3 sequence (DNA): TGTGCCAGCAGCCAAGTTTGGCTCTATGGCTACACCTTC. Its translation: CASSQVWLYGYTF.

The chain is built from TRBV24-1 and TRBJ2-7, with 7 bases identical to TRBD2. V shed 9 bases and J 5 bases; nucleotides not matched to a gene: 12. CDR3 length: 14 residues. Per germline, CDR1 KGHDR and CDR2 SFDVKD. The CDR3 region has the DNA TGTGCCACCCCGTCGAGGGAGGGCCATAACGAGCAGTACTTC. This gives the protein CATPSREGHNEQYF.

The J gene is TRBJ2-7, the V gene TRBV6-5; D is perhaps TRBD2 (7 bases). Germline CDR1 is MNHEY and CDR2 is SVGAGI. V was shortened by 3 bases and J by 9 bases, with 21 bases between the two germline ends. The CDR3 loop spans 15 amino acids. The CDR3 loop is CASSYYRGAVRGQYF. In DNA form, the CDR3 reads TGTGCCAGCAGTTATTACCGGGGGGCCGTCCGCGGGCAGTACTTC.

This chain links TRBV3-1 (or the pseudogene TRBV3-2) with TRBJ1-5, with 7 bases matching TRBD1. This CDR3 has 15 residues. CDR1 LGHDT and CDR2 YNNKEL come from the germline V gene (reference sequence). The junction had 6 bases not matched to a gene; V was cut back by 2 bases and J by 5 bases. CDR3 loop: CASSQTTGVYQPQHF. In nucleotides, the CDR3 is TGTGCCAGCAGCCAAACTACAGGGGTTTATCAGCCCCAGCATTTT.

The V and J genes are TRBV6-2 or TRBV6-3 and TRBJ2-7; the match to TRBD2 covers 8 bases. Germline lookup yields CDR1 MNHEY and CDR2 SVGEGT. J gave up 4 bases and V 2 bases, and 7 bases lay outside the gene matches. The CDR3 is made up of 15 amino acids. CDR3 in amino acids: CASSYGGLVVYEQYF. CDR3 in DNA: TGTGCCAGCAGTTACGGGGGACTAGTCGTGTACGAGCAGTACTTC.

The J gene is TRBJ1-5, the V gene TRBV30, with 7 bases that match TRBD1. Germline lookup yields CDR1 GTSNPN and CDR2 SVGIG (reference sequence). V dropped 8 bases and J dropped 1; count of bases not matched to a gene: 11. This CDR3 is 15 amino acids long. The CDR3 nucleotides read TGTGCCAGCTCCCTTGGGACAGCGAGCAATCAGCCCCAGCATTTT. As protein: CASSLGTASNQPQHF.

The chain uses TRBV11-2 and TRBJ2-7; 7 positions agree with TRBD2. V trimming: 3 bases; J trimming: 0 bases; junction bases outside the gene matches: 2. Germline V gene data show CDR1 as SGHAT and CDR2 as FQNNGV. CDR3 length: 14 amino acids. The DNA of the CDR3 is TGTGCCAGCAGCTTGGGAGGGACCTCCTACGAGCAGTACTTC. Amino acid sequence: CASSLGGTSYEQYF.

This chain uses TRBV12-3 or TRBV12-4 with TRBJ1-3; 7 bases line up with TRBD1. Trimming removed 10 bases from V and 1 base from J; junction bases left unmatched: 4. The CDR3 runs 13 residues. The CDR3 nucleotides are TGTGCCAAGACACAGGGGTCTGGAAACACCATATATTTT. Its translation: CAKTQGSGNTIYF.

This clone was seen once. The V and J genes are TRBV4-2 and TRBJ2-7; 8 bases are shared with TRBD2. The CDR3 is 14 amino acids. Germline V gene sequence: CDR1 LGHNA, CDR2 YNFKEQ. With 1 base clipped from V and 3 bases from J, the junction kept 2 bases outside the gene matches. The CDR3 protein is CASSQVLADYEQYF. CDR3 coding DNA: TGTGCCAGCAGCCAAGTACTAGCGGACTACGAGCAGTACTTC.

The rearrangement uses TRBV7-6 and TRBJ2-7, with 7 bases lining up with TRBD2. The CDR3 is made up of 13 amino acids. V gave up 1 base and J gave up 6 bases; unmatched junction bases: 3. Germline V lookup: CDR1 SGHVS, CDR2 FNYEAQ. The CDR3 nucleotides are TGTGCCAGCAGCTTAGTCGCTAGCGGCGAGCAGTACTTC. Protein product: CASSLVASGEQYF. The full variable domain, in which reference TRBV7-6 and TRBJ2-7 provide the parts outside the CDR3, is GAGVSQSPRYKVTKRGQDVALRCDPISGHVSLYWYRQALGQGPEFLTYFNYEAQQDKSGLPNDRFSAERPEGSISTLTIQRTEQRDSAMYRCASSLVASGEQYFGPGTRLTVT.